The 21 T cell receptor beta chains below all came from one sample that was sequenced in a study of T-cell reconstitution after alpha-beta-depleted transplantation in children. A TCRbeta library incorporating unique molecular identifiers was prepared. TCRdb re-derived calls from the PCR reads in MiXCR, one entry per CDR3 protein. The profile shows 540,000 or so distinct CDR3 sequences, more than 20% of them singletons. Sequenced material: PBMCs, mostly from graft donor cells, taken 360 days after TCRalphabeta/CD19-depleted stem cell transplant. The receptors here all came from a boy under two years old who had a stem cell transplant for acute myeloid leukemia, so the T cells may come from the graft donor.

The gene calls are TRBV12-3 or TRBV12-4 and TRBJ1-2; 8 nucleotides agree with TRBD1. Trimming took 6 bases from V and 5 from J; bases not matched to a gene: 5. This CDR3 comprises 13 residues. The DNA of the CDR3 is TGTGCCAGCAGCGGGGACAGGCTTTATGGCTACACCTTC. Amino acid sequence: CASSGDRLYGYTF.

This clonotype was counted a few times. The gene calls are TRBV20-1 and TRBJ2-5, with D hard to call. Trimming removed 6 bases at V and 7 bases at J, with 12 bases between. CDR3 length: 11 amino acids. CDR1 is DFQATT and CDR2 is SNEGSKA in the germline V gene (reference sequence). The CDR3 spells CSADAVGTQYF. The CDR3 DNA reads as TGCAGTGCGGATGCGGTCGGGACCCAGTACTTC.

The V gene is TRBV15, the J gene TRBJ2-7, with a weak D call TRBD1 (6 bases). CDR3 size: 13 residues. Germline V gives CDR1 LNHNV, CDR2 YYDKDF (reference sequence). Trimming removed 0 bases from V and 5 bases from J, with 8 bases in between. The CDR3 here is CATSREGANEQYV. The CDR3, as DNA: TGTGCCACCAGCAGAGAGGGGGCTAACGAGCAGTACGTC.

The CDR3 protein is CSALQGTGNTIYF. The CDR3 region has the DNA TGCAGTGCTTTGCAGGGGACGGGAAACACCATATATTTT. V is TRBV20-1 and J is TRBJ1-3; possible D gene TRBD1, 6 bases. Germline V lookup: CDR1 DFQATT, CDR2 SNEGSKA (reference sequence). V lost 5 bases and J lost 4, with 12 bases in between. The CDR3 extends over 13 amino acids.

A few counts support this clonotype. CDR3 sequence reads: CASSLRAGRNYGYTF. As DNA, the CDR3 is TGTGCCAGCAGCTTAAGGGCAGGGAGGAACTATGGCTACACCTTC. The chain joins TRBV7-2 to TRBJ1-2; D is possibly TRBD1 (5 bases). In germline, CDR1 is SGHTA, CDR2 FQGNSA. CDR3 length: 15 residues. With 2 bases removed from V and 2 bases from J, the gap between germline ends came to 12 bases. Variable domain in full (rest from reference TRBV7-2 and TRBJ1-2): GAGVSQSPSNKVTEKGKDVELRCDPISGHTALYWYRQSLGQGLEFLIYFQGNSAPDKSGLPSDRFSAERTGGSVSTLTIQRTQQEDSAVYLCASSLRAGRNYGYTFGSGTRLTVV.

The J gene is TRBJ2-7, the V gene TRBV6-1; D is perhaps TRBD2 (6 bases). CDR3 length: 13 residues. Germline-derived CDR1 and CDR2 are MNHNS and SASEGT. V dropped 7 bases and J dropped 3 bases, with 13 bases sitting between them. CDR3 nucleotide sequence: TGTGCCAGCATGTCGGGACTTAACTACGAGCAGTACTTC. This codes for CASMSGLNYEQYF.

This chain joins TRBV10-3 and TRBJ2-1; 9 bases agree with TRBD2. Germline CDR1 is ENHRY and CDR2 is SYGVKD. Germline trimming cut 0 bases from V and 3 bases from J; bases unmatched to any gene: 3. CDR3 length: 16 residues. This CDR3 is CAISESLTSGYNEQFF. For the CDR3, the DNA is TGTGCCATCAGTGAGTCCCTGACTAGCGGCTACAATGAGCAGTTCTTC.

The chain has TRBV12-3 or TRBV12-4 and TRBJ2-1, with D tentatively TRBD2 (6 bases). Trimming left V 7 bases short and J 1 base short, with 14 bases between. This CDR3 contains 15 residues. The chain's CDR3 is CASITLRGSYNEQFF. CDR3 coding DNA: TGTGCCAGCATCACCCTCCGGGGGTCCTACAATGAGCAGTTCTTC.

This clonotype occurred many times. The rearrangement joins TRBV4-3 to TRBJ1-1; perhaps TRBD1 as D (5 bases). The CDR3 sequence is 14 residues long. Germline V gene lookup returns CDR1 LGHNA and CDR2 YSLEER. V was pared by 5 bases and J by 3 bases, with 13 bases between. The CDR3 DNA is TGCGCCAGCAGCGGCCGGGACGGGTACACTGAAGCTTTCTTT. Translated, it gives CASSGRDGYTEAFF.

This clonotype was detected ten times or more. The chain recombines TRBV20-1 with TRBJ2-2; D is ambiguous. Germline-derived CDR1 and CDR2 are DFQATT and SNEGSKA (reference sequence). The V gene lost 3 bases and the J gene lost 2 bases, with 4 bases spanning the gap. The CDR3 covers 12 residues. In DNA form, the CDR3 reads TGCAGTGCTAGGGTTAACACCGGGGAGCTGTTTTTT. It specifies CSARVNTGELFF.

This chain joins TRBV6-1 and TRBJ1-5; D remains ambiguous. Per the germline V gene, CDR1 is MNHNS and CDR2 is SASEGT. The CDR3 runs 14 residues. V lost 1 base to trimming and J lost 6 bases, with 10 bases between them. For the CDR3, the DNA is TGTGCCAGCAGTGAAGTGCCTGGCGGTCAGCCCCAGCATTTT. The encoded protein is CASSEVPGGQPQHF.

The chain couples TRBV14 to TRBJ2-3; 7 positions match TRBD2. The CDR3 is made up of 16 amino acids. CDR1 is SGHDN and CDR2 is FVKESK in the germline V gene. V was pared by 0 bases and J by 3 bases, with 6 bases of the junction left unmatched. The CDR3 sequence: CASSQDGGTITDTQYF. CDR3 DNA: TGTGCCAGCAGCCAAGACGGGGGGACCATTACAGATACGCAGTATTTT.

This clonotype was observed a single time. The chain couples TRBV7-9 to TRBJ2-2; weak D call: TRBD1 (6 bases). Germline lookup yields CDR1 SEHNR and CDR2 FQNEAQ (reference sequence). This CDR3 contains 15 residues. The V end lost 5 bases, the J end lost 5 bases, and 15 bases lay between the germline ends. The CDR3 region is CASSMDSLRTGELFF. CDR3 nucleotides: TGTGCCAGCAGCATGGACAGTTTGAGGACCGGGGAGCTGTTTTTT.

This clonotype appeared many times. The chain joins TRBV6-1 to TRBJ2-5, with 10 bases lining up with TRBD1. CDR1 and CDR2 (germline): MNHNS, SASEGT. This CDR3 comprises 16 residues. Trimming at V came to 5 bases and at J to 2 bases, leaving 8 bases not matched to a gene. CDR3 in amino acids: CASSQGTGDTQETQYF. The CDR3 DNA reads as TGTGCCAGCAGTCAGGGGACAGGGGACACACAAGAGACCCAGTACTTC.

This CDR3 reads CASSPGLPVTDTQYF. As DNA, the CDR3 is TGTGCCAGCAGCCCCGGACTGCCAGTCACAGATACGCAGTATTTT. The J gene is TRBJ2-3, the V gene TRBV5-6; D is possibly TRBD2 (5 bases). Germline V gene data show CDR1 as SGHDT and CDR2 as YYEEEE. The CDR3 runs to 15 residues. V lost 4 bases and J lost 2, with 14 bases in between.

This chain links TRBV7-2 with TRBJ2-7; 9 nucleotides agree with TRBD1. CDR3 length equals 13 residues. In germline, CDR1 is SGHTA, CDR2 FQGNSA. CDR3 nucleotide sequence: TGTGCCAGCAGCTTAGAACCGGGGACAGGGCAGTGCGTC. Translated: CASSLEPGTGQCV.

A few counts support this clonotype. The V and J genes are TRBV7-2 and TRBJ2-7; 8 bases match TRBD2. V shed 5 bases and J 5 bases; nucleotides not matched to a gene: 14. CDR3 length: 16 amino acids. Germline CDR1 reads SGHTA; CDR2 reads FQGNSA. The CDR3 DNA follows: TGTGCCAGCAGCATCCAAGCCAAGCGGGGGATGGACGAGCAGTACTTC. It translates to CASSIQAKRGMDEQYF.

Note on this clonotype: This clone may be a read error of a much larger clone one base away. Here the CDR3 omits its conserved ending phenylalanine or tryptophan, so a read error is the likely source. The chain is built from TRBV3-1 and TRBJ1-5; D unresolved. Germline lookup yields CDR1 LGHDT and CDR2 YNNKEL (reference sequence). V dropped 0 bases and J dropped 9 bases, with 12 bases sitting between them. The CDR3 consists of 14 residues. Here the CDR3 DNA reads TGTGCCAGCAGCCAAGAATACCGTAGCCGGCCCCAGCATTAT. The encoded protein is CASSQEYRSRPQHY.

This clonotype appeared a few times. This chain links TRBV20-1 with TRBJ1-3; 8 bases map to TRBD1. The ends lost 3 bases at V and 0 bases at J; junction bases unmatched: 1. The germline CDR1 and CDR2 sequences are DFQATT and SNEGSKA (reference sequence). The CDR3 loop spans 14 amino acids. The CDR3: CSARDRASGNTIYF. The CDR3, as DNA: TGCAGTGCTAGGGACAGGGCCTCTGGAAACACCATATATTTT.

This clonotype showed up many times. The chain joins TRBV4-3 to TRBJ2-7, with D uncertain. Germline V CDR1 and CDR2: LGHNA, YSLEER. V gave up 1 base and J gave up 0 bases, with 10 bases separating them. CDR3 length equals 15 residues. The CDR3 loop is CASSQGRTDSYEQYF. The CDR3 DNA sequence: TGCGCCAGCAGCCAAGGCCGGACGGACTCCTACGAGCAGTACTTC.

This clonotype appeared many times. The CDR3: CASSLQGAGQPQHF. In nucleotides, the CDR3 is TGTGCCAGCAGCTTACAGGGGGCCGGGCAGCCCCAGCATTTT. This sequence joins TRBV7-9 and TRBJ1-5; 8 bases fit TRBD1. Trimming removed 2 bases from V and 7 bases from J; junction bases left unmatched: 4. The CDR3 is 14 amino acids. CDR1 and CDR2 from the germline V gene are SEHNR and FQNEAQ (reference sequence).